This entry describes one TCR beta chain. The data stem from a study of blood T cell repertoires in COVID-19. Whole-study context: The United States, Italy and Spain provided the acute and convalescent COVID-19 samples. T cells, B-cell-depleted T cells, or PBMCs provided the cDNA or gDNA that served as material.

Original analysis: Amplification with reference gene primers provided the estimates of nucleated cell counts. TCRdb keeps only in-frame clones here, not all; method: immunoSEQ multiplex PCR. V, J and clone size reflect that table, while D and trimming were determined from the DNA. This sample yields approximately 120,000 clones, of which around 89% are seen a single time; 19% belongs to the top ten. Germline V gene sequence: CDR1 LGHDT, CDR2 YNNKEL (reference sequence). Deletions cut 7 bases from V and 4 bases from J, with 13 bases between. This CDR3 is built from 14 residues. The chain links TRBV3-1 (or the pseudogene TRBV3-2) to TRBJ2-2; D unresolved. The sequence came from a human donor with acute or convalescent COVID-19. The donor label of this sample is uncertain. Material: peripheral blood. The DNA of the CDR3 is TGTGCCAGCAATCGGCAGGAAAGCACCGGGGAGCTGTTTTTT. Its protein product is CASNRQESTGELFF.